The clone carrying this TCR beta chain was seen a few times. The sample comes from a study of blood T cell repertoires in COVID-19. The data were produced by immunoSEQ multiplex PCR, yet TCRdb's version contains in-frame clones alone and is incomplete. The sample includes approximately 70,000 clones, approximately 88% of them seen just once. The receptor's source is a man older than 75 with active or convalescent COVID-19. Material for sequencing was peripheral blood.

The CDR3 is CASSPGREENTEAFF. The CDR3 region has the DNA TGCGCCAGCAGCCCAGGCCGGGAGGAGAACACTGAAGCTTTCTTT. The chain is built from TRBV5-1 and TRBJ1-1, with D unresolved. This CDR3 comprises 15 residues. Germline V gene data show CDR1 as SGHRS and CDR2 as YFSETQ. The V gene lost 4 bases and the J gene lost 1 base, with 14 bases spanning the gap.